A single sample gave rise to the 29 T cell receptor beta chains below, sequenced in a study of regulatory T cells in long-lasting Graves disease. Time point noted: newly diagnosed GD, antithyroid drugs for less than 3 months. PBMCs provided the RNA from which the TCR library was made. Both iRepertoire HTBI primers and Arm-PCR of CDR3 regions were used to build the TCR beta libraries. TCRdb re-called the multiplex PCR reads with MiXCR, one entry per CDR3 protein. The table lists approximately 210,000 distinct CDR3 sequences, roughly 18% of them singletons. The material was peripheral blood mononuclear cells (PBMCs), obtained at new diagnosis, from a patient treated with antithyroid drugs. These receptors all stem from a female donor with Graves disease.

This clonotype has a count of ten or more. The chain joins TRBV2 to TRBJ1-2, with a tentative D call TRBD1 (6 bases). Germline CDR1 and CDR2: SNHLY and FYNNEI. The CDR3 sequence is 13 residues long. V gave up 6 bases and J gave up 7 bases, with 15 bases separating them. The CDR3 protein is CASRPRGALGYTF. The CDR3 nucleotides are TGTGCCAGCAGGCCTCGGGGGGCGCTTGGCTACACCTTC. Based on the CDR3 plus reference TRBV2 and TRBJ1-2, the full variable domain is EPEVTQTPSHQVTQMGQEVILRCVPISNHLYFYWYRQILGQKVEFLVSFYNNEISEKSEIFDDQFSVERPDGSNFTLKIRSTKLEDSAMYFCASRPRGALGYTFGSGTRLTVV.

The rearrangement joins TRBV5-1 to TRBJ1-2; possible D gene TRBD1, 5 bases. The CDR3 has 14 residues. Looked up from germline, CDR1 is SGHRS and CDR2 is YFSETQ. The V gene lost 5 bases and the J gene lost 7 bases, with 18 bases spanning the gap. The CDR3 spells CASRVDSQIGGYTF. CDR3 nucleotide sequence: TGCGCCAGCAGAGTCGACAGCCAGATCGGTGGCTACACCTTC. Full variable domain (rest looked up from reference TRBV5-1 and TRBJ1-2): KAGVTQTPRYLIKTRGQQVTLSCSPISGHRSVSWYQQTPGQGLQFLFEYFSETQRNKGNFPGRFSGRQFSNSRSEMNVSTLELGDSALYLCASRVDSQIGGYTFGSGTRLTVV.

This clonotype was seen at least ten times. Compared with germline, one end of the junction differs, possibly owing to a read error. The DNA of the CDR3 is TGTGCCAGCAGCCAAGATAGCGGCTCCTACGAGCAGTACTTC. It encodes CASSQDSGSYEQYF. The V call is TRBV4-3, the J call TRBJ2-7, with a possible D match to TRBD2 (6 bases). Per the germline V gene, CDR1 is LGHNA and CDR2 is YSLEER. The CDR3 runs 14 residues.

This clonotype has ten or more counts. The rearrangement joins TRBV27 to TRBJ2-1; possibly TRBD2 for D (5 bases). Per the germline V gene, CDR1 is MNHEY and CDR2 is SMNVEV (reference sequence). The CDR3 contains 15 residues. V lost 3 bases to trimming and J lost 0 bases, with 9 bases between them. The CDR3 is CASSFRGSSYNEQFF. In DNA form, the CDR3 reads TGTGCCAGCAGTTTCCGGGGAAGCTCCTACAATGAGCAGTTCTTC.

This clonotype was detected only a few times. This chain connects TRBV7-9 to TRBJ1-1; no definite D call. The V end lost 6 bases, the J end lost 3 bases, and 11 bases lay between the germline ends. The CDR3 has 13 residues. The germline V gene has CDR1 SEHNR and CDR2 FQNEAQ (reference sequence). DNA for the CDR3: TGTGCCAGCAGATGGGATACCGACACTGAAGCTTTCTTT. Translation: CASRWDTDTEAFF.

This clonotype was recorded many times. CDR3 residues: CASSPDNGPYEQYF. In DNA form, the CDR3 reads TGTGCCAGCAGCCCCGACAACGGACCCTACGAGCAGTACTTC. J is TRBJ2-7 and V is TRBV7-3; the D is unclear. V lost 5 bases and J 2 bases, leaving 13 bases between the germline ends. The germline V gene has CDR1 SGHTA and CDR2 FQGTGA. The CDR3 spans 14 residues. The full variable domain, in which reference TRBV7-3 and TRBJ2-7 provide the parts outside the CDR3, is GAGVSQTPSNKVTEKGKYVELRCDPISGHTALYWYRQSLGQGPEFLIYFQGTGAADDSGLPNDRFFAVRPEGSVSTLKIQRTERGDSAVYLCASSPDNGPYEQYFGPGTRLTVT.

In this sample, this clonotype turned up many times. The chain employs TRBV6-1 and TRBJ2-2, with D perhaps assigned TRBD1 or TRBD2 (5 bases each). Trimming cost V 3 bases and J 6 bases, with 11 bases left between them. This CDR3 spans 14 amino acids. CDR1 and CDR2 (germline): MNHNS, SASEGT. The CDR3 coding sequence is TGTGCCAGCAGTGACGAGGGGATAGCCGGGGAGCTGTTTTTT. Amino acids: CASSDEGIAGELFF.

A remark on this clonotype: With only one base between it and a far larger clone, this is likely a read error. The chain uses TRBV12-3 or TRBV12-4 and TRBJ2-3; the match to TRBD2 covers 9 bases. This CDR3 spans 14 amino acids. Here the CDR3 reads CAGSELAGADTQYF. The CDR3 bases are TGTGCCGGCAGTGAGTTAGCGGGAGCGGATACGCAGTATTTT.

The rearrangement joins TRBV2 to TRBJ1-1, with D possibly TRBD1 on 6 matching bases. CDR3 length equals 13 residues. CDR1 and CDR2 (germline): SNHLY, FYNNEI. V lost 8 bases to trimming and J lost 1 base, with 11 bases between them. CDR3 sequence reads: CASGLQGNTEAFF. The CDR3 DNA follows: TGTGCCAGCGGGTTACAGGGGAACACTGAAGCTTTCTTT.

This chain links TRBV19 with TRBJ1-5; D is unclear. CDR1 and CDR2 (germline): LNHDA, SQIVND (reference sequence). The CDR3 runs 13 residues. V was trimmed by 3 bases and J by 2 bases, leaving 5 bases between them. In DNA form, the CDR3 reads TGTGCCAGTAGTATTGGGGGCAATCAGCCCCAGCATTTT. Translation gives CASSIGGNQPQHF.

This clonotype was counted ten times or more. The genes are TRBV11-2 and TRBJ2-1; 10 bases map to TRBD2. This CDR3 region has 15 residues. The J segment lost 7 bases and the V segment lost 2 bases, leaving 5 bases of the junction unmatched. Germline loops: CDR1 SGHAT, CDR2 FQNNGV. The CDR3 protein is CASSLSPAGGNEQFF. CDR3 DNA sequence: TGTGCCAGCAGCTTATCCCCAGCGGGAGGGAATGAGCAGTTCTTC.

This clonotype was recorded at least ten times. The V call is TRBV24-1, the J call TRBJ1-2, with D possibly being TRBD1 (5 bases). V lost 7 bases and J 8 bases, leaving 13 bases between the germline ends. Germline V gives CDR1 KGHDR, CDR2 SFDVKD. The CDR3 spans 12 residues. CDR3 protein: CATSKGPSGYTF. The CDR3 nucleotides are TGTGCCACCAGCAAGGGACCGTCCGGCTACACCTTC.

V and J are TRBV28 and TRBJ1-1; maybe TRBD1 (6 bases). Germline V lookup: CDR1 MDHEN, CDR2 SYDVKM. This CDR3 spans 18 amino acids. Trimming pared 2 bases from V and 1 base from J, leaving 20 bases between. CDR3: CASSLAVEKPGQNTEAFF. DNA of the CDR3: TGTGCCAGCAGTTTAGCAGTGGAGAAACCGGGACAGAACACTGAAGCTTTCTTT.

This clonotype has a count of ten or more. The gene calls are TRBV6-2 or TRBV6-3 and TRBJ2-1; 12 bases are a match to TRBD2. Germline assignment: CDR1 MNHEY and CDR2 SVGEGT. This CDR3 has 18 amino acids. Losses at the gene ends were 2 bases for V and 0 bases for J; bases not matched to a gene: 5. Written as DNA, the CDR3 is TGTGCCAGCAGTTACCTAGCGGGAGGGTCGAGCTCCTACAATGAGCAGTTCTTC. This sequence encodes CASSYLAGGSSSYNEQFF.

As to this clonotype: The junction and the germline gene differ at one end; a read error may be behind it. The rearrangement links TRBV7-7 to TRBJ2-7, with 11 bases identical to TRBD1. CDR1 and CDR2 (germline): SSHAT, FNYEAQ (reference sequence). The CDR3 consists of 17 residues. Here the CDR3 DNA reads TGTGCTAGCAGAGTTGAGGCCGGGACAGGGGGGAACTACAAGCAGTACTTC. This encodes CASRVEAGTGGNYKQYF.

CDR3 sequence reads: CASSSPSGSREQYF. The CDR3 nucleotides are TGTGCCAGCAGTTCACCTAGCGGGAGTCGCGAGCAGTACTTC. This chain joins TRBV28 and TRBJ2-7, with 10 bases fitting TRBD2. The V segment lost 4 bases and the J segment 6 bases; nucleotides outside the gene matches: 6. From germline, CDR1 is MDHEN and CDR2 SYDVKM. The CDR3 totals 14 residues.

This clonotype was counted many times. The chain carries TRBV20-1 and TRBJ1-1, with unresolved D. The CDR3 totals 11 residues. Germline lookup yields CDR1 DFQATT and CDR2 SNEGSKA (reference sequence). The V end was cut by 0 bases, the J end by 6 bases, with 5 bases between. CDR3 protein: CSARDNPEAFF. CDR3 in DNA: TGCAGTGCTAGAGATAACCCTGAAGCTTTCTTT.

Here the CDR3 reads CSARDMAYADTQYF. CDR3 sequence (DNA): TGCAGTGCTAGAGATATGGCCTACGCAGATACGCAGTATTTT. The rearrangement links TRBV20-1 to TRBJ2-3; no firm D call. Germline V CDR1 and CDR2: DFQATT, SNEGSKA (reference sequence). Trimming shortened V by 0 bases and J by 4 bases, and 11 bases separated the two germline ends. CDR3 size: 14 residues.

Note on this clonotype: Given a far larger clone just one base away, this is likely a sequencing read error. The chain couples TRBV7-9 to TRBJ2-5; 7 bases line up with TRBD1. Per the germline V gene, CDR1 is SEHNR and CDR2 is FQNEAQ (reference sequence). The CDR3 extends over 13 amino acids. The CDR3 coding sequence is TGTGCCAGCAGCCGGGGACAGCAAGAGGCCCAGTACTTC. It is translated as CASSRGQQEAQYF.

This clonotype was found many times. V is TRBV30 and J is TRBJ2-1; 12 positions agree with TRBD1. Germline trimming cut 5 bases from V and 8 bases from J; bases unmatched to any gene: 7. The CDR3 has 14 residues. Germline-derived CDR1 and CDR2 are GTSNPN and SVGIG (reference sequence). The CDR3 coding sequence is TGTGCCTGGGGGAAGGGACAGGGGGCTTATGAGCAGTTCTTC. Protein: CAWGKGQGAYEQFF.

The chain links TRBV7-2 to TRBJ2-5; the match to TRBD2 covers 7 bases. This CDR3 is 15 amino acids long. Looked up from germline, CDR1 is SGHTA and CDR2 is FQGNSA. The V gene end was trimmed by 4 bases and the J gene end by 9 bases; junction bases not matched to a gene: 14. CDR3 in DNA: TGTGCCAGCAGCTCCACCCTGGGGGGGAGTAGGCCCCAGTACTTC. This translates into CASSSTLGGSRPQYF.

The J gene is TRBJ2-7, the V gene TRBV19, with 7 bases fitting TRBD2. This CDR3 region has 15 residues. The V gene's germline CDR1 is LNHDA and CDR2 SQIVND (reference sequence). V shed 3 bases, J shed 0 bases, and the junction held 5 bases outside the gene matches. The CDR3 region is CASSIYGGSSYEQYF. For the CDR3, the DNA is TGTGCCAGTAGTATCTACGGGGGGAGCTCCTACGAGCAGTACTTC.

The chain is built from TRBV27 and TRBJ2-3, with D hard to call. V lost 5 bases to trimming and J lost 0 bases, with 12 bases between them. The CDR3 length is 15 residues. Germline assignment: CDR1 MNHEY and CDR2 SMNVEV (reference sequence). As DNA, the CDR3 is TGTGCCAGCAGTCGTCCCTCGCGGAGCACAGATACGCAGTATTTT. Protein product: CASSRPSRSTDTQYF.

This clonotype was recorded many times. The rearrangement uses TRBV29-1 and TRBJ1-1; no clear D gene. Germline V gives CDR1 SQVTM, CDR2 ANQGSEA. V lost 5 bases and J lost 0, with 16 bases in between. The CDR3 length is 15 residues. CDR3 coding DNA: TGCAGCGTTCATCTAGCTCCAGGTATGAACACTGAAGCTTTCTTT. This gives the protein CSVHLAPGMNTEAFF.

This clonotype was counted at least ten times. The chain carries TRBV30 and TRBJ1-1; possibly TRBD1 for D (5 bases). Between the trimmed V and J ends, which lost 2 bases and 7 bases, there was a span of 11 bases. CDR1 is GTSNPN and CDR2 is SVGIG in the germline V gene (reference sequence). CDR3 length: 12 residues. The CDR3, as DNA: TGTGCCTGGAGTAACAGGCATGGTGAAGCTTTCTTT. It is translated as CAWSNRHGEAFF. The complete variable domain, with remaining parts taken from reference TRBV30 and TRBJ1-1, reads SQTIHQWPATLVQPVGSPLSLECTVEGTSNPNLYWYRQAAGRGLQLLFYSVGIGQISSEVPQNLSASRPQDRQFILSSKKLLLSDSGFYLCAWSNRHGEAFFGQGTRLTVV.

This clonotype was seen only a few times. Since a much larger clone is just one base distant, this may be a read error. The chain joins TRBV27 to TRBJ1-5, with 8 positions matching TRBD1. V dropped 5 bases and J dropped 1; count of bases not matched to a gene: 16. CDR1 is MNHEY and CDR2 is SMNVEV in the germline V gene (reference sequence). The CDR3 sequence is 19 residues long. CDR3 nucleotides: TGTGCCAGCAGTCCCAACCCCACAGGGGGTTCAGCGAGCAATCAGCCCCAGCATTTT. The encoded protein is CASSPNPTGGSASNQPQHF.

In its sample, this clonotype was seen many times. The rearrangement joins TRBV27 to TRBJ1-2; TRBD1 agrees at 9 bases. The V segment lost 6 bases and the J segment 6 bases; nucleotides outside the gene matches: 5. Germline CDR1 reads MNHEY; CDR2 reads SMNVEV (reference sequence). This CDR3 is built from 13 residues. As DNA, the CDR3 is TGTGCCAGCAGGATAACAGGGGGCAATGGCTACACCTTC. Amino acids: CASRITGGNGYTF.

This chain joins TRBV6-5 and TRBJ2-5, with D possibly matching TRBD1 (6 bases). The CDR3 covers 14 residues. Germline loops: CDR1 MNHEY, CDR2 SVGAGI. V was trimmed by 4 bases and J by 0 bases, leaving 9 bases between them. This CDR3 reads CASSLRGNQETQYF. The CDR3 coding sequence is TGTGCCAGCAGTTTAAGGGGGAACCAAGAGACCCAGTACTTC.

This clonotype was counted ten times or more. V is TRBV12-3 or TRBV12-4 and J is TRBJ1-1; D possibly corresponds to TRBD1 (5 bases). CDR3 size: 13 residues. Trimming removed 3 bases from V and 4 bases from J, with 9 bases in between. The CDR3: CASSFSRATEAFF. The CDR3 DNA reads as TGTGCCAGCAGTTTTAGCAGGGCCACTGAAGCTTTCTTT.